The T cell receptor beta chain under discussion was sequenced for a study of T cells in Graves' hyperthyroidism and ophthalmopathy. Turning to the study itself: Blood from the periphery was taken at initial diagnosis, before any treatment.

The CDR3 loop spans 14 amino acids. Germline lookup yields CDR1 MNHEY and CDR2 SMNVEV (reference sequence). What was amplified from RNA transcripts were TCR beta CDR3 regions. Initially, a first-round RT-PCR of the TCR CDR3 employed the HTBI primer set. TCRdb independently ran MiXCR on the multiplex PCR reads; one entry per CDR3 protein. The repertoire has 300,000 to 450,000 distinct CDR3 sequences, 15% of them found once; the top ten carry 32%. Sequenced sample: blood. This TCR derives from a woman aged 30 to 39 with Graves' hyperthyroidism. The V call is TRBV27, the J call TRBJ1-5, with D hard to call. The CDR3 protein is CVTSEGHANQPQHF. Written as DNA, the CDR3 is TGTGTCACGAGCGAGGGTCACGCCAATCAGCCCCAGCATTTT.